What follows are 9 T cell receptor beta chains derived from one specimen sequenced in a study of blood T cell repertoires in COVID-19. TCRdb's copy holds only in-frame clones and misses some; the assay was immunoSEQ multiplex PCR. The sample records fewer than 20,000 clones, about four fifths being singletons. Sequences were obtained from peripheral blood. These receptors were collected from a man aged 35-49 years with active or convalescent COVID-19.

This chain links TRBV27 with TRBJ2-7; D is ambiguous. CDR3 length: 14 amino acids. Germline-derived CDR1 and CDR2 are MNHEY and SMNVEV (reference sequence). V was shortened by 5 bases and J by 0 bases, with 11 bases between the two germline ends. CDR3 region: CASSDTWSSYEQYF. CDR3 bases: TGTGCCAGCAGTGATACATGGAGCTCCTACGAGCAGTACTTC.

This clone is a singleton in its sample. In the same sample, other DNA sequences code for this CDR3. The CDR3 reads CASRASRRDRGHGYGYTF. As DNA, the CDR3 is TGTGCCAGCAGAGCTAGCCGAAGGGACAGGGGGCATGGCTATGGCTACACCTTC. This chain joins TRBV5-4 and TRBJ1-2; TRBD1 matches at 12 bases. With V trimmed by 5 bases and J by 4 bases, 15 bases remained unmatched. This CDR3 has 18 amino acids. Germline V gene lookup returns CDR1 SGHNT and CDR2 YYREEE (reference sequence).

The chain recombines TRBV7-7 with TRBJ2-2; perhaps TRBD1 as D (5 bases). V gave up 2 bases and J gave up 1 base, with 17 bases separating them. The CDR3 is 18 amino acids. The V gene's germline CDR1 is SSHAT and CDR2 FNYEAQ (reference sequence). The CDR3 loop is CASSLNVPETVNTGELFF. The CDR3 bases are TGTGCCAGCAGCTTAAACGTGCCGGAGACAGTGAACACCGGGGAGCTGTTTTTT.

The chain recombines TRBV9 with TRBJ1-1; possible D gene TRBD1, 6 bases. This CDR3 is built from 15 residues. Germline-derived CDR1 and CDR2 are SGDLS and YYNGEE. V was cut by 1 base and J by 0 bases, with 10 bases left in between. The CDR3 loop reads CASSVTNRVNTEAFF. The CDR3 region has the DNA TGTGCCAGCAGCGTAACTAACAGGGTGAACACTGAAGCTTTCTTT.

The chain carries TRBV3-1 (or the pseudogene TRBV3-2) and TRBJ2-3; perhaps TRBD1 as D (6 bases). Trimming stripped 1 base from V and 5 bases from J, with 16 bases between. CDR3 length: 16 residues. Germline CDR1 LGHDT, CDR2 YNNKEL (reference sequence). The CDR3 spells CASSQAARTAKDTQYF. CDR3 nucleotide sequence: TGTGCCAGCAGCCAAGCAGCTCGGACAGCAAAAGATACGCAGTATTTT.

V and J are TRBV5-6 and TRBJ1-2; D may be TRBD1 (5 bases). The CDR3 totals 14 residues. The V and J ends lost 0 bases and 4 bases respectively, with 10 bases between them. The germline V gene has CDR1 SGHDT and CDR2 YYEEEE. CDR3: CASSLAGTIYGYTF. In DNA, the CDR3 is TGTGCCAGCAGCTTGGCCGGGACTATCTATGGCTACACCTTC. The whole variable domain, filled in from reference TRBV5-6 and TRBJ1-2, reads DAGVTQSPTHLIKTRGQQVTLRCSPKSGHDTVSWYQQALGQGPQFIFQYYEEEERQRGNFPDRFSGHQFPNYSSELNVNALLLGDSALYLCASSLAGTIYGYTFGSGTRLTVV.

This chain uses TRBV18 with TRBJ1-2; perhaps TRBD1 as D (6 bases). The germline V gene has CDR1 KGHSH and CDR2 LQKENI. Trimming shortened V by 8 bases and J by 2 bases, and 12 bases separated the two germline ends. CDR3 size: 13 residues. This CDR3 reads CASRDQGNYGYTF. In nucleotides, the CDR3 is TGTGCCAGCCGCGATCAGGGGAACTATGGCTACACCTTC.

This chain links TRBV27 with TRBJ2-7, with D possibly matching TRBD2 (5 bases). V was pared by 3 bases and J by 0 bases, with 9 bases between. The CDR3 length is 14 residues. The germline V gene has CDR1 MNHEY and CDR2 SMNVEV (reference sequence). The CDR3 nucleotides are TGTGCCAGCAGTTTGGACGGGGTCTCCTACGAGCAGTACTTC. It encodes CASSLDGVSYEQYF.

J is TRBJ2-1 and V is TRBV4-1; TRBD2 is a possible D gene (5 bases). The CDR3 is made up of 17 amino acids. Between the trimmed V and J ends, which lost 1 base and 0 bases, there was a span of 13 bases. The V gene's germline CDR1 is MGHRA and CDR2 YSYEKL. The CDR3: CASSQVAGMGSYNEQFF. The CDR3 DNA is TGCGCCAGCAGCCAAGTAGCCGGGATGGGCTCCTACAATGAGCAGTTCTTC.